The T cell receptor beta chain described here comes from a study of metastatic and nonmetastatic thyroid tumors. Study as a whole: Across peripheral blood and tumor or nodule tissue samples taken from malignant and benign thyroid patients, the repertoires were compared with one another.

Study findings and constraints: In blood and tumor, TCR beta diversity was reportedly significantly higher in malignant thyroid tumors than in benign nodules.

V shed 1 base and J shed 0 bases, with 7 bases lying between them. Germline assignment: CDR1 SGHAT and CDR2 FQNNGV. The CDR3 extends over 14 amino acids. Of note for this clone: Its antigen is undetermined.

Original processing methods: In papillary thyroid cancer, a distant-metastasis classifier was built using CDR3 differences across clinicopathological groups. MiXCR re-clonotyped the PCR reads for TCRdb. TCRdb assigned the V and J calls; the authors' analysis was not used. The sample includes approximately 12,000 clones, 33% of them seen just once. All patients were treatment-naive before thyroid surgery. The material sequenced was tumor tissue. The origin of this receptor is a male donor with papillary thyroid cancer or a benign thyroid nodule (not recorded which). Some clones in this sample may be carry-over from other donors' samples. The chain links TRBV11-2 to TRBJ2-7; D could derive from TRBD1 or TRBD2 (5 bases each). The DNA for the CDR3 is TGTGCCAGCAGCTTAGGTGGGACCTCCTACGAGCAGTACTTC. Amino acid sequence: CASSLGGTSYEQYF.